The sequence of this TCR beta chain was determined in a study of PD-1 blockade in classical Hodgkin lymphoma. Trimming took off 2 bases at V and 6 bases at J, with 6 bases between the two ends. Germline-derived CDR1 and CDR2 are SGDLS and YYNGEE. This CDR3 comprises 12 residues. Concerning this clone: Antigen: not known.

The study, taken as a whole, reports: Unlike CD8+ TCR diversity, which did not rise significantly by C4D1, CD4+ TCR diversity did.

Method: immunoSEQ multiplex PCR; TCRdb's copy keeps in-frame clones and lacks some. The repertoire includes almost 95,000 clones, 83% of them detected once, and about a sixth sits in the top ten. Specified time point: cycle 4 day 1 (C4D1), after around six weeks of nivolumab. Each of the patients experienced relapse following autologous stem cell transplantation, and their brentuximab vedotin exposure differed. Reported best responses ranged across complete response, partial response or progressive disease. The sequences come from peripheral blood mononuclear cells (PBMCs), collected before the fourth cycle of nivolumab. The chain recombines TRBV9 with TRBJ2-1; D not certain. This clonotype was sampled from a human donor with classical Hodgkin lymphoma. The CDR3 bases are TGTGCCAGCAGCGTTTTGGGCAATGAGCAGTTCTTC. Protein sequence: CASSVLGNEQFF.